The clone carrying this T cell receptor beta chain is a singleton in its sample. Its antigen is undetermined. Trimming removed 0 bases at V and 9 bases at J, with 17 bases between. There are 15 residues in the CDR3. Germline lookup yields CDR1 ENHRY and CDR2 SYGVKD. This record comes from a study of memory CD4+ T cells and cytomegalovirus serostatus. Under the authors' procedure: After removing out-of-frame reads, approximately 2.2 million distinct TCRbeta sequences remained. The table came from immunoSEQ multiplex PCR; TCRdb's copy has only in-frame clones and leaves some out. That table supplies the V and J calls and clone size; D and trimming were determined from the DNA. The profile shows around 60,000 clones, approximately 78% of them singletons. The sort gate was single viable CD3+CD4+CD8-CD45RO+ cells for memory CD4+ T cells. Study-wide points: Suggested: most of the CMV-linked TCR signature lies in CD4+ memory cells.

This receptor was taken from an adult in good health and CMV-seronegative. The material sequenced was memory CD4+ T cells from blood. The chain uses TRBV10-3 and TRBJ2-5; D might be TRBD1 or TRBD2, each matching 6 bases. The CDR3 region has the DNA TGTGCCATCAGTGAGTCGGGAGGAAGAGAGGGGGCCCAGTACTTC. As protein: CAISESGGREGAQYF.